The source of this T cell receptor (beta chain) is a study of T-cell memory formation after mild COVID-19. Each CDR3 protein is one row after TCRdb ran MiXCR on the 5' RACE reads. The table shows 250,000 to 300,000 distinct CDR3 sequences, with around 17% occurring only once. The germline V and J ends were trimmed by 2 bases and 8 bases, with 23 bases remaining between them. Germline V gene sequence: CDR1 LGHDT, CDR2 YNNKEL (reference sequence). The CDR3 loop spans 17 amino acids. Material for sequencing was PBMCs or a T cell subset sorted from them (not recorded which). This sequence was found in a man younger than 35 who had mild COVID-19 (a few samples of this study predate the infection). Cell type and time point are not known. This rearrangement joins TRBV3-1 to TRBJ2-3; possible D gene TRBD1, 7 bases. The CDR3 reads CASSQLGGTGDWGTQYF. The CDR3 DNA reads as TGTGCCAGCAGCCAATTAGGAGGTACAGGGGACTGGGGTACGCAGTATTTT.